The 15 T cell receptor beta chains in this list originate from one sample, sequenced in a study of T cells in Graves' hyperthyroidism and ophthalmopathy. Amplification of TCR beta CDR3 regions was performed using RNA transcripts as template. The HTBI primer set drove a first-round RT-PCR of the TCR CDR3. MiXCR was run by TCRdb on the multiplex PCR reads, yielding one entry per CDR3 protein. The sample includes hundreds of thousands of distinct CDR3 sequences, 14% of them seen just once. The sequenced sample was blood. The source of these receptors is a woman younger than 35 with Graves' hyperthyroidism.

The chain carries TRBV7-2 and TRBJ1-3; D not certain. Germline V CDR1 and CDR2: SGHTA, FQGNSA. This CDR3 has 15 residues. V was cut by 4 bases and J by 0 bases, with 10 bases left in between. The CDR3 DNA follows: TGTGCCAGCAGCTCGGGCCCTAACTCTGGAAACACCATATATTTT. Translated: CASSSGPNSGNTIYF. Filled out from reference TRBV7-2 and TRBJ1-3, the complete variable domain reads GAGVSQSPSNKVTEKGKDVELRCDPISGHTALYWYRQSLGQGLEFLIYFQGNSAPDKSGLPSDRFSAERTGGSVSTLTIQRTQQEDSAVYLCASSSGPNSGNTIYFGEGSWLTVV.

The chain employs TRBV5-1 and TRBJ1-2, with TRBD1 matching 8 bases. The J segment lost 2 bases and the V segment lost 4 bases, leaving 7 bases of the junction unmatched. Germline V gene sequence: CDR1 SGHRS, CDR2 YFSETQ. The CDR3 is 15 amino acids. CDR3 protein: CASSLGQAGNYGYTF. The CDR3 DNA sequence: TGCGCCAGCAGCCTGGGACAGGCTGGCAACTATGGCTACACCTTC.

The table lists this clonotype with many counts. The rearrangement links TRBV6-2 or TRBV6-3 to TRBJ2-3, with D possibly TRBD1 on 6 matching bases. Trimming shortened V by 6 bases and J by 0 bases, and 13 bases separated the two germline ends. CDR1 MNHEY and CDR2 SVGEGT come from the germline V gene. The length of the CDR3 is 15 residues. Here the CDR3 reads CASRQGTSSTDTQYF. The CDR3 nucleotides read TGTGCCAGCAGGCAGGGGACCTCTAGCACAGATACGCAGTATTTT.

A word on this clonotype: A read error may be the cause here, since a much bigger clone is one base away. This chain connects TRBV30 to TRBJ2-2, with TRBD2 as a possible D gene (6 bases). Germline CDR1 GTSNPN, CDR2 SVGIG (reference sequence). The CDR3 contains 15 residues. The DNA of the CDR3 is TGTGCCTGGAGCGGCGGGGCTAGTCTGACCGGGGAGCTGCTTTTT. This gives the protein CAWSGGASLTGELLF.

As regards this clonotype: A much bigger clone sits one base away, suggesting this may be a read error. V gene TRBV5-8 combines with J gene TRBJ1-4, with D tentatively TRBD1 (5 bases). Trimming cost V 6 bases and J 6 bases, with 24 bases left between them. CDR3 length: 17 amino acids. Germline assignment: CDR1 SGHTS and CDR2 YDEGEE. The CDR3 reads CASTIYRQSFTYEKLFF. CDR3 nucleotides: TGTGCCAGCACCATCTACCGACAGAGCTTTACTTATGAAAAACTGTTTTTT. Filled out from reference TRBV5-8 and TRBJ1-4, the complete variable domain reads EAGVTQSPTHLIKTRGQQATLRCSPISGHTSVYWYQQALGLGLQFLLWYDEGEERNRGNFPPRFSGRQFPNYSSELNVNALELEDSALYLCASTIYRQSFTYEKLFFGSGTQLSVL.

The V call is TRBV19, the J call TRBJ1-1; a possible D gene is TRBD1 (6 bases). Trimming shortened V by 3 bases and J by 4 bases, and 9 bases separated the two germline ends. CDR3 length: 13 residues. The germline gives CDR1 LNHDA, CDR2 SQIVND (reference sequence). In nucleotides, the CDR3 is TGTGCCAGTAGTATCATAGGGGGCACTGAAGCTTTCTTT. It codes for CASSIIGGTEAFF.

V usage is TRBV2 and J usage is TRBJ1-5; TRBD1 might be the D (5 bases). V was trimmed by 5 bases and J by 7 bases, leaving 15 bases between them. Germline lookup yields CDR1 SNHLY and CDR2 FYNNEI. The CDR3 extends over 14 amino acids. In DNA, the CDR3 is TGTGCCAGCAGTTTATCCAGGGCTGGCCAGCCCCAGCATTTT. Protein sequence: CASSLSRAGQPQHF.

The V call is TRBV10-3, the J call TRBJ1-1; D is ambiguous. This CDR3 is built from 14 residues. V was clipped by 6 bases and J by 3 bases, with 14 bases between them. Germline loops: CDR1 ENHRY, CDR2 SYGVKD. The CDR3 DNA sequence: TGTGCCATCAGCCTGGGAGGAGATTACACTGAAGCTTTCTTT. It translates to CAISLGGDYTEAFF.

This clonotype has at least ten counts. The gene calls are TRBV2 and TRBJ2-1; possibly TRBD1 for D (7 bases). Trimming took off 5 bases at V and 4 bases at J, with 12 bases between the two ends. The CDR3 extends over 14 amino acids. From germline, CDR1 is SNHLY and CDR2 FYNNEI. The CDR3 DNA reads TGTGCCAGCAGTCAGGGGGGACCATACAATGAGCAGTTCTTC. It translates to CASSQGGPYNEQFF.

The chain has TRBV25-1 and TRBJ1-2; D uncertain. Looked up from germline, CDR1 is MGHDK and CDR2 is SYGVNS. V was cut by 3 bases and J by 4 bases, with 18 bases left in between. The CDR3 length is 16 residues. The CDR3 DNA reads TGTGCCAGCAGTGACTTCGGAGCAGTGAAATTCTATGGCTACACCTTC. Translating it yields CASSDFGAVKFYGYTF.

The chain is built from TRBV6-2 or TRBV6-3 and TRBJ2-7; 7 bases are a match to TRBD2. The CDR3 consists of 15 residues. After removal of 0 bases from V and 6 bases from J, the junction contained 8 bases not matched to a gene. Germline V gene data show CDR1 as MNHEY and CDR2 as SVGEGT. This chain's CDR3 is CASSYSRSWGGEQYF. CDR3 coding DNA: TGTGCCAGCAGTTACTCCCGAAGTTGGGGGGGCGAGCAGTACTTC.

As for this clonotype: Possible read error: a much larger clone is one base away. The CDR3 is CASIGTSYEQFF. In DNA, the CDR3 is TGTGCCAGCATCGGGACCTCCTACGAGCAGTTCTTC. The gene calls are TRBV2 and TRBJ2-7; the D call may be TRBD1 or TRBD2 (5 bases each). The J call is in doubt because the DNA end fits TRBJ2-1 better. This CDR3 is built from 12 residues. Germline V CDR1 and CDR2: SNHLY, FYNNEI.

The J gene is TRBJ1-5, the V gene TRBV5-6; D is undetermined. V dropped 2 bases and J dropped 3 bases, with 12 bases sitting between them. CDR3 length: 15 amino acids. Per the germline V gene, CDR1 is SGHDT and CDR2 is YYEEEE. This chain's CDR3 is CASSLRHRDNQPQHF. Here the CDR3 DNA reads TGTGCCAGCAGCTTACGACATCGTGACAATCAGCCCCAGCATTTT.

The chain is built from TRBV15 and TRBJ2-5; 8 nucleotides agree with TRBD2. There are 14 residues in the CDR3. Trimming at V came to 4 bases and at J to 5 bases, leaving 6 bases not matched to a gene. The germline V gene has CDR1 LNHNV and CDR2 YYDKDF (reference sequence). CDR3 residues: CATSKSGSVETQYF. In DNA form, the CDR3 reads TGTGCCACCAGCAAAAGCGGGAGTGTCGAGACCCAGTACTTC.

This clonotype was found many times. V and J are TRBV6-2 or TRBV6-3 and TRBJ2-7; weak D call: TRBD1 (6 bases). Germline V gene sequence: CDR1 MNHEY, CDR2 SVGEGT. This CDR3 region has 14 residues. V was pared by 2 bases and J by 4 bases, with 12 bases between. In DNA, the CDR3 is TGTGCCAGCAGTTACGGCAGGGGCAGGTACGAGCAGTACTTC. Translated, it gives CASSYGRGRYEQYF.